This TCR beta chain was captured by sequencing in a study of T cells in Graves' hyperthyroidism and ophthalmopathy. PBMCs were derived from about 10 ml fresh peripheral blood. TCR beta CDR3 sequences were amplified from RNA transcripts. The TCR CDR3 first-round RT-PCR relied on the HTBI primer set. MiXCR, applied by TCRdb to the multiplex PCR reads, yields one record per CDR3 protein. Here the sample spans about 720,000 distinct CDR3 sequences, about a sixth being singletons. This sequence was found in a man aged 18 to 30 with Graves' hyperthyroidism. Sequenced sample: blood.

This chain's CDR3 is CASSVAGRNTGELFF. In DNA, the CDR3 is TGTGCCAGCAGCGTAGCTGGCAGAAACACCGGGGAGCTGTTTTTT. The rearrangement uses TRBV9 and TRBJ2-2; unclear D gene. V was pared by 0 bases and J by 2 bases, with 8 bases between. The CDR3 is 15 residues long. Germline-derived CDR1 and CDR2 are SGDLS and YYNGEE.